This passage covers 9 T cell receptor beta chains from one sample sequenced in a study of graft-versus-host responses after intestinal transplantation (dated by TCRdb to the early 2020s). The method behind the library was the immunoSEQ multiplex PCR assay. TCRdb carries this immuneACCESS record with in-frame sequences only. Its versions omit some clonotypes, under half of them owing to an unresolved V gene in the studies checked, with the rest unexplained. The sample table lists approximately 81,000 clones, roughly 91% of them with a count of one. The ten largest clones take up less than 9.5% of the sample. These TCRs' antigens remain unknown. Read against the paper, the sample's time point label means: cells obtained before transplantation from donor or recipient. The specimen was unstimulated CD8+ T cells sorted from spleen or lymph node cells, collected before transplant. These receptors were taken from a human donor who was the organ donor for an intestinal transplant.

This chain connects TRBV7-6 to TRBJ2-1; D perhaps matches TRBD1 (6 bases). CDR1 SGHVS and CDR2 FNYEAQ come from the germline V gene. The CDR3 sequence is 12 residues long. The germline V and J ends were trimmed by 4 bases and 8 bases, with 9 bases remaining between them. In DNA form, the CDR3 reads TGTGCCAGCAGCTGGGGACACGATGAGCAGTTCTTC. Translated: CASSWGHDEQFF.

J is TRBJ2-1 and V is TRBV15; unclear D gene. Germline CDR1 is LNHNV and CDR2 is YYDKDF (reference sequence). The V end was cut by 0 bases, the J end by 3 bases, with 9 bases between. The CDR3 loop spans 15 amino acids. The CDR3 region has the DNA TGTGCCACCAGCAGAGATCAAGGCAGCTACAATGAGCAGTTCTTC. Protein: CATSRDQGSYNEQFF. Filled out from reference TRBV15 and TRBJ2-1, the complete variable domain reads DAMVIQNPRYQVTQFGKPVTLSCSQTLNHNVMYWYQQKSSQAPKLLFHYYDKDFNNEADTPDNFQSRRPNTSFCFLDIRSPGLGDTAMYLCATSRDQGSYNEQFFGPGTRLTVL.

The genes are TRBV14 and TRBJ1-2; 8 nucleotides agree with TRBD1. After removal of 4 bases from V and 6 bases from J, the junction contained 10 bases not matched to a gene. CDR3 length equals 15 residues. Germline assignment: CDR1 SGHDN and CDR2 FVKESK. The CDR3 spells CASSPLWTGSDGYTF. Written as DNA, the CDR3 is TGTGCCAGCAGCCCACTGTGGACAGGGTCGGATGGCTACACCTTC. Together with reference TRBV14 and TRBJ1-2, the CDR3 gives the full variable domain: EAGVTQFPSHSVIEKGQTVTLRCDPISGHDNLYWYRRVMGKEIKFLLHFVKESKQDESGMPNNRFLAERTGGTYSTLKVQPAELEDSGVYFCASSPLWTGSDGYTFGSGTRLTVV.

CDR3: CASKNGQGDYEQYF. As DNA, the CDR3 is TGTGCCAGCAAAAACGGACAGGGTGACTACGAGCAGTACTTC. The chain links TRBV27 to TRBJ2-7, with 8 bases fitting TRBD1. V dropped 7 bases and J dropped 3; count of bases not matched to a gene: 8. This CDR3 has 14 residues. CDR1 MNHEY and CDR2 SMNVEV come from the germline V gene (reference sequence).

The chain links TRBV27 to TRBJ2-7; D unclear. Germline loops: CDR1 MNHEY, CDR2 SMNVEV (reference sequence). CDR3 length equals 14 residues. Trimming took 3 bases from V and 3 from J, leaving 12 bases between them. The CDR3 reads CASSFSRSYYEQYF. Here the CDR3 DNA reads TGTGCCAGCAGTTTCTCGCGTTCCTACTACGAGCAGTACTTC.

The J gene is TRBJ1-2, the V gene TRBV5-1; TRBD1 aligns across 12 bases. CDR1 and CDR2 (germline): SGHRS, YFSETQ. This CDR3 region has 19 residues. The junction had 13 bases not matched to a gene; V was cut back by 0 bases and J by 4 bases. CDR3 loop: CASSLARDRGRHSPYGYTF. Here the CDR3 DNA reads TGCGCCAGCAGCTTGGCCCGGGACAGGGGGCGACACAGCCCCTATGGCTACACCTTC.

The J gene is TRBJ1-5, the V gene TRBV2; perhaps TRBD1 as D (6 bases). Germline V gives CDR1 SNHLY, CDR2 FYNNEI. V shed 8 bases and J shed 3 bases, with 14 bases lying between them. The CDR3 consists of 14 residues. Written as DNA, the CDR3 is TGTGCCAGCCGGTACAGGGACTTCAATCAGCCCCAGCATTTT. It codes for CASRYRDFNQPQHF.

This clone was picked up a small number of times. J is TRBJ1-2 and V is TRBV5-1; D is unclear. Germline CDR1 SGHRS, CDR2 YFSETQ. The CDR3 loop spans 13 amino acids. V lost 0 bases to trimming and J lost 6 bases, with 9 bases between them. Here the CDR3 DNA reads TGCGCCAGCAGCTTGGTCCGGTTCGATGGCTACACCTTC. It translates to CASSLVRFDGYTF.

The genes are TRBV6-1 and TRBJ2-7; TRBD1 matches at 7 bases. Germline V gene data show CDR1 as MNHNS and CDR2 as SASEGT. V gave up 1 base and J gave up 0 bases; unmatched junction bases: 6. CDR3 size: 16 residues. This CDR3 is CASSEGPRGFSYEQYF. In nucleotides, the CDR3 is TGTGCCAGCAGTGAAGGTCCCAGGGGGTTCTCCTACGAGCAGTACTTC.